A selection of T cell receptor beta chains follows, all from one sample in a study of vaccination effects on CD4 cells after COVID-19. Libraries were prepared by immunoSEQ multiplex PCR; TCRdb keeps only in-frame clonotypes and omits some of them. The data show more than 65,000 clones, with roughly four fifths seen just once and about 1.2% held by the top ten. No antigen has been assigned to these receptors. The starting material was CD4+ T cells from PBMCs cultured with HCoV-229E spike peptides, obtained after COVID-19 vaccination. The receptors derive from a human donor who received a COVID-19 vaccine. The conserved cysteine and the conserved F or W are not part of the CDR3 here.

TRBV5-5 | ASSIGSAQETQY
TRBV19 | ASSISRGAGNQPQH
TRBV2 | ASSAEGGGVRGYT
TRBV18 | ASSQGTGKQDTQY
TRBV4-3 | ASTKNLGGELF
TRBV5-1 | ASSSGQGGNTIY
TRBV24-1 | ATSDSFPVGVNEQF
TRBV30 | AWSQPGKWRYYGYT
TRBV12-5 | ASGLWSTIY
TRBV19 | ASSLRGSDNSNQPQH
TRBV19 | ASSFGPGNTEAF
TRBV28 | ASSLVGRGSDTQY
TRBV24-1 | ATSEGTGKSTDTQY